These T cell receptor beta chains were read from a single sample in a study of beta chain features in type 1 diabetes. This table comes from immunoSEQ multiplex PCR, and its TCRdb copy is limited to in-frame clones, with some not included. The table lists about 160,000 clones, around 63% of them singletons. The material sequenced was naive CD4+ T cells from blood. Receptors originate from a man aged 25 to 40 with type 1 diabetes. CDR3s include the opening cysteine and the closing phenylalanine or tryptophan. A D gene is named only where the DNA matches it firmly. Rows give clone size only sometimes, using once, few, many, or a class for an expanded clone.

clone size: .
J gene: TRBJ2-4
V gene: TRBV5-6
D gene: TRBD1
CDR3 DNA: TGTGCCAGCAGCTCACCCGGGACAGGGACAACCAAAAACATTCAGTACTTC
CDR3 protein: CASSSPGTGTTKNIQYF

clone size: .
J gene: TRBJ2-3
V gene: TRBV29-1
D gene: TRBD2
CDR3 DNA: TGCAGCGTTGAAGACCAGGGACTAGCGGGGGTCTTTGGCACAGATACGCAGTATTTT
CDR3 protein: CSVEDQGLAGVFGTDTQYF

clone size: .
J gene: TRBJ1-5
V gene: TRBV25-1
D gene: .
CDR3 DNA: TGTGCCAGCAGAAAACAGGGTATCAATCAGCCCCAGCATTTT
CDR3 protein: CASRKQGINQPQHF

clone size: .
J gene: TRBJ1-2
V gene: TRBV14
D gene: .
CDR3 DNA: TGTGCCAGCAGCCAGGGATGGGATGGCTACACCTTC
CDR3 protein: CASSQGWDGYTF

clone size: .
J gene: TRBJ2-1
V gene: TRBV25-1
D gene: .
CDR3 DNA: TGTGCCAGCACAAGGTTGGATTTAGATGAGCAGTTCTTC
CDR3 protein: CASTRLDLDEQFF

clone size: .
J gene: TRBJ2-1
V gene: TRBV28
D gene: .
CDR3 DNA: TGTGCCAGCAGTTTCTTCGGGGGTAATCTAGATGAGCAGTTCTTC
CDR3 protein: CASSFFGGNLDEQFF

clone size: few
J gene: TRBJ2-5
V gene: TRBV29-1
D gene: TRBD1
CDR3 DNA: TGCAGCGTAACGGGACAGTCCCAAGAGACCCAGTACTTC
CDR3 protein: CSVTGQSQETQYF

clone size: few
J gene: TRBJ2-1
V gene: TRBV29-1
D gene: .
CDR3 DNA: TGCAGCGTTCGCTATTGGTACAATGAGCAGTTCTTC
CDR3 protein: CSVRYWYNEQFF

clone size: .
J gene: TRBJ1-1
V gene: TRBV9
D gene: .
CDR3 DNA: TGTGCCAGCAGCGTAGGTTCGGGAAAGGGCAACACTGAAGCTTTCTTT
CDR3 protein: CASSVGSGKGNTEAFF

clone size: .
J gene: TRBJ2-7
V gene: TRBV29-1
D gene: .
CDR3 DNA: TGCAGCGTGCTGGGCGCGGGCGAGCAGTACTTC
CDR3 protein: CSVLGAGEQYF

clone size: .
J gene: TRBJ2-1
V gene: TRBV9
D gene: .
CDR3 DNA: TGTGCCAGCAGCGTAGGAGCCCGCTCCTACAATGAGCAGTTCTTC
CDR3 protein: CASSVGARSYNEQFF